These T cell receptor beta chains were read from a single sample in a study of response to subunit inactivated influenza vaccine. TCRdb re-analysed the RT-PCR reads in MiXCR, keeping a single row per CDR3 protein. The sample contains 150,000 to 200,000 distinct CDR3 sequences, more than 10% of which appear only once. This same sample was also part of a study on T cells expressing NK-cell markers.

Sequencing was performed on CD8+ T cells sorted from PBMCs, taken 11 to 12 days after vaccination. The receptor set was obtained from a man aged 50-59 years who received an inactivated influenza vaccine. CDR3s include the opening cysteine and the closing phenylalanine or tryptophan. A D gene is named only where the DNA matches it firmly. A row's size may be missing; if present it is once, few, many or a size class.

>TRBV10-3|TRBJ2-7|TRBD1|NA
TGTGCCATCAGCCGGGACAGGAATCGCTTCTACGAGCAGGACTTC
CAISRDRNRFYEQDF
>TRBV18|TRBJ1-1|NA|NA
TGTGCCAGCTCACCACCGGGGGGTGGATGGGCCACTGAAGCTTTCTTT
CASSPPGGGWATEAFF
>TRBV5-1|TRBJ2-5|NA|many
TGCGCCAGCAGCTTGGATGCGGGGCAAGAGACCCAGTACTTC
CASSLDAGQETQYF
>TRBV11-2|TRBJ2-3|NA|many
TGTGCCAGCAGTCCGTTAGGGGGAAGTACGCAGTATTTT
CASSPLGGSTQYF
>TRBV6-6|TRBJ1-1|NA|NA
TGTGCCAGCAGTTACGGCCCTCGAACTGAAGCTTTCTTT
CASSYGPRTEAFF
>TRBV27|TRBJ2-5|TRBD2|NA
TGTGCCAGCAGCCCGCGGTTGGGAGGGCAAGAGACCCAGTACTTC
CASSPRLGGQETQYF
>TRBV25-1|TRBJ2-3|NA|NA
TGTGCCAGCAGCGAGTCTGGGGCGCAGTATTTT
CASSESGAQYF
>TRBV19|TRBJ2-3|NA|NA
TGTGCCAGTAGTATTTTGATCGGAACTAGCACAGATACGCAGTATTTT
CASSILIGTSTDTQYF
>TRBV29-1|TRBJ2-2|NA|few
TGCAGCGTTCCAAGACAGAACACCGGGGAGCTGTTTTTT
CSVPRQNTGELFF
>TRBV19|TRBJ2-1|NA|NA
TGTGCCAGTAGTATAAACGGGAGACTTTTTAATGAGCAGTTCTTC
CASSINGRLFNEQFF
>TRBV7-6|TRBJ2-7|NA|NA
TGTGCCAGCGGGGTAGGCTACGAGCAGTACTTC
CASGVGYEQYF
>TRBV6-2/TRBV6-3|TRBJ2-7|NA|NA
TGTGCCAGCAGTTACGGCGGGGTCACCTACGAGCAGTACTTC
CASSYGGVTYEQYF
>TRBV20-1|TRBJ2-6|NA|few
TGCAGTGCTACCCGCCTGGGGGCTGGGGCCAACGTCCTGACTTTC
CSATRLGAGANVLTF
>TRBV28|TRBJ2-1|NA|NA
TGTGCCAGCAGTTTTGCTCCCGGGGTGGAGCAGTTCTTC
CASSFAPGVEQFF
>TRBV25-1|TRBJ2-5|NA|NA
TGTGCCAGCAGCGAAGAAAGAACGACGGGTGGGAGGGAGACCCAGTACTTC
CASSEERTTGGRETQYF
>TRBV3-1|TRBJ2-1|TRBD2|many
TGTGCCAGCAGCCAAGAGCCCGGACTAGCGGGATTCCAAAGCTCCTACAATGAGCAGTTCTTC
CASSQEPGLAGFQSSYNEQFF
>TRBV28|TRBJ2-7|NA|many
TGTGCCAGCAGCGGGCCCAGGCTTTCGGACGAGCAGTACTTC
CASSGPRLSDEQYF
>TRBV20-1|TRBJ1-6|NA|NA
TGCAGTGCCGCTCAGCGGCAGATTGGTGATAATTCACCCCTCCACTTT
CSAAQRQIGDNSPLHF
>TRBV28|TRBJ1-1|TRBD1|NA
TGTGCCAGCAGCACCGGACAGGGGGCTTTCACTGAAGCTTTCTTT
CASSTGQGAFTEAFF
>TRBV12-3/TRBV12-4|TRBJ2-1|TRBD1|many
TGTGCCAGCACCAGCGGGACAGGGTACAATGAGCAGTTCTTC
CASTSGTGYNEQFF
>TRBV10-3|TRBJ2-7|TRBD1|few
TGTGCCATCAGACCGGGACAGGGGAACGAGCAGTACTTC
CAIRPGQGNEQYF
>TRBV10-3|TRBJ1-1|NA|NA
TGTGCCATCAGTGAGTCGGGAGTTGCCACTGAAGCTTTCTTT
CAISESGVATEAFF
>TRBV2|TRBJ2-7|NA|NA
TGTGCCAGCAGTGAGGGGAGAGATTGGTACGAGCAGTACTTC
CASSEGRDWYEQYF
>TRBV4-1|TRBJ2-6|TRBD1|once
TGCGCCAGCAGCCAAGATACAGGGGGGAGCTCTGGGGCCAACGTCCTGACTTTC
CASSQDTGGSSGANVLTF
>TRBV20-1|TRBJ1-2|NA|NA
TGCAGTGCTCAAAGCGGAGTTGGCTACACCTTC
CSAQSGVGYTF
>TRBV6-2/TRBV6-3|TRBJ2-7|NA|NA
TGTGCCAGCAGTTACTCGTCGGGGTACGTGCAGTACTTC
CASSYSSGYVQYF
>TRBV20-1|TRBJ2-7|NA|few
TGCAGTGTTCCTTCAAGCGGTTCTACCTACGAGCAGTACTTC
CSVPSSGSTYEQYF
>TRBV29-1|TRBJ1-2|NA|many
TGCAGCGTTGGGCCAGGGACGACTAACTATGGCTACACCTTC
CSVGPGTTNYGYTF
>TRBV20-1|TRBJ2-7|NA|many
TGCAGTGCCCAGGGACCTCTCTCCTACGAGCAGTACTTC
CSAQGPLSYEQYF
>TRBV7-6|TRBJ2-3|NA|many
TGTGCCAGCAGAAAGCTAGCGATGGTTGGGTACACAGATACGCAGTATTTT
CASRKLAMVGYTDTQYF
>TRBV7-8|TRBJ2-7|TRBD2|NA
TGTGCCAGCAGCCCGCGGGGGGCCTACTCCTACGAGCAGTACTTC
CASSPRGAYSYEQYF
>TRBV4-2|TRBJ2-1|NA|few
TGTGCCAGCAGCCAAGATAACTTCTTGAGCTCCTACAATGAGCAGTTCTTC
CASSQDNFLSSYNEQFF
>TRBV4-1|TRBJ1-2|NA|few
TGCGCCAGCAGCCAAGATCGGGCGCCCGGGACCTATGGCTACACCTTC
CASSQDRAPGTYGYTF
>TRBV15|TRBJ2-3|TRBD2|NA
TGTGCCACCAGCAGCCTCAGGACTAGCGGGTTTACTAGCACAGATACGCAGTATTTT
CATSSLRTSGFTSTDTQYF
>TRBV28|TRBJ1-5|TRBD1|NA
TGTGCCAGTTGTAACAGGGGCCGAAGGAATCAGCCCCAGCATTTT
CASCNRGRRNQPQHF
>TRBV29-1|TRBJ2-7|NA|NA
TGCAGCGTCCTATTGGGGTCTTCCTACGAGCAGTACTTC
CSVLLGSSYEQYF
>TRBV6-2/TRBV6-3|TRBJ2-1|TRBD2|few
TGTGCCAGCAGTCAATCCCATAGCGGGAGATACAATGAGCAGTTCTTC
CASSQSHSGRYNEQFF
>TRBV2|TRBJ2-1|NA|few
TGTGCCAGCAGCCCGCTTAGCGAGGCCTACAATGAGCAGTTCTTC
CASSPLSEAYNEQFF
>TRBV15|TRBJ2-1|NA|few
TGTGCCACCAGCAGAGTGCAGCGGCGGAATGAGCAGTTCTTC
CATSRVQRRNEQFF
>TRBV5-5|TRBJ2-1|NA|NA
TGTGCCAGCAGGAACAGAGTGGGGGGGGCTTTTGAGCAGTTCTTC
CASRNRVGGAFEQFF
>TRBV10-3|TRBJ2-5|TRBD2|many
TGTGCCATCAGTACCGGGACTAGCCACCAAGAGACCCAGTACTTC
CAISTGTSHQETQYF
>TRBV27|TRBJ2-7|NA|NA
TGTGCCAGCAGTTTCGGCGCAGACTACGAGCAGTACTTC
CASSFGADYEQYF
>TRBV5-1|TRBJ2-7|TRBD1|few
TGCGTATCTACAGGGGTTCACGAGCAGTACTTC
CVSTGVHEQYF
>TRBV2|TRBJ2-4|NA|few
TGTGCCAGCAGTGGTACAGGTTCCGGGGCCAAAAACATTCAGTACTTC
CASSGTGSGAKNIQYF
>TRBV29-1|TRBJ2-3|NA|NA
TGCAGCGTTGAATCTGGGTTTACAGATACGCAGTATTTT
CSVESGFTDTQYF
>TRBV30|TRBJ2-1|TRBD2|NA
TGTGCCTCGGGGGGAGGAAGCTCCTACAATGAGCAGTTCTTC
CASGGGSSYNEQFF
>TRBV7-8|TRBJ2-7|NA|NA
TGTGCCAGCAGCATACAACAGGGTTACGAGCAGTACTTC
CASSIQQGYEQYF
>TRBV7-9|TRBJ2-1|NA|many
TGTGCCAGCAGCTTAGAGGGCTCCTACAATGAGCAGTTCTTC
CASSLEGSYNEQFF
>TRBV15|TRBJ1-6|NA|few
TGTGCCACCAGCAGATACTGGGATAATTCACCCCTCCACTTT
CATSRYWDNSPLHF
>TRBV28|TRBJ2-7|NA|few
TGTGCCAGCAGTTTGCGGGTTAGACCGGGCCCCCTTTCCCACGAGCAGTACTTC
CASSLRVRPGPLSHEQYF
>TRBV25-1|TRBJ1-1|NA|many
TGTGCCAGCAGTGAAGTGGGACCGCAGAACACTGAAGCTTTCTTT
CASSEVGPQNTEAFF
>TRBV29-1|TRBJ2-1|NA|NA
TGCAGCGTTGCGGAATTCAGCTCCTACAATGAGCAGTTCTTC
CSVAEFSSYNEQFF
>TRBV28|TRBJ2-7|NA|NA
TGTGCCAGCGTTGGGGAGGAAGAGGGCCTTCACTACGAGCAGTACTTC
CASVGEEEGLHYEQYF